Presented here are 27 T cell receptor beta chains from one specimen sequenced in a study of T cell repertoires in cytomegalovirus infection. TCRdb reprocessed the reads with MiXCR, giving one entry per CDR3 protein. The sample has 500,000 to 600,000 distinct CDR3 sequences, more than 15% seen once; the top ten hold around 25%. Material for sequencing was CD8+ T cells from PBMCs. These receptor sequences come from a human donor in good health (CMV status not recorded). Some clones in this sample may be carry-over from other donors' samples.

This clonotype occurred many times. The rearrangement joins TRBV28 to TRBJ1-3, with TRBD1 matching 10 bases. The V gene's germline CDR1 is MDHEN and CDR2 SYDVKM. V was pared by 6 bases and J by 0 bases, with 5 bases of the junction left unmatched. The CDR3 has 16 residues. In DNA form, the CDR3 reads TGTGCCAGCAGCGGGACAGGGGTAGCCTCTGGAAACACCATATATTTT. As protein: CASSGTGVASGNTIYF.

This clonotype was detected a few times. V usage is TRBV10-3 and J usage is TRBJ1-1; D perhaps matches TRBD1 (6 bases). CDR1 ENHRY and CDR2 SYGVKD come from the germline V gene. The ends were cut back, 8 bases at V and 0 bases at J, with 10 bases in the middle. The CDR3 totals 13 residues. CDR3 region: CAIQGHMNTEAFF. CDR3 DNA: TGTGCCATCCAGGGACATATGAACACTGAAGCTTTCTTT.

This clonotype was seen more than once but under ten times. The DNA for the CDR3 is TGTGCCAGCAGTACCCCAGTAAAGTCTAGGAAATACTATGGCTACACCTTC. It yields the protein CASSTPVKSRKYYGYTF. The genes are TRBV27 and TRBJ1-2; D not certain. V lost 5 bases and J lost 3, with 22 bases in between. In germline, CDR1 is MNHEY, CDR2 SMNVEV (reference sequence). The CDR3 is 17 residues long.

The chain has TRBV24-1 and TRBJ1-2; the D gene is possibly TRBD1 (6 bases). Trimming cost V 5 bases and J 8 bases, with 14 bases left between them. CDR1 and CDR2 from the germline V gene are KGHDR and SFDVKD. The CDR3 sequence is 13 residues long. The CDR3 reads CATSGGGGEGYTF. The CDR3 DNA is TGTGCCACCAGTGGCGGGGGCGGAGAGGGCTACACCTTC.

This clonotype was picked up many times. The chain uses TRBV28 and TRBJ1-4; D is perhaps TRBD1 (6 bases). This CDR3 is 15 amino acids long. V was clipped by 5 bases and J by 6 bases, with 16 bases between them. CDR1 MDHEN and CDR2 SYDVKM come from the germline V gene. This chain's CDR3 is CASSGKDSLYEKLFF. The CDR3 DNA is TGTGCCAGCAGTGGGAAGGACAGTCTCTATGAAAAACTGTTTTTT.

The CDR3 reads CASSESRAGLGSYNSPLHF. Here the CDR3 DNA reads TGTGCCAGCAGTGAATCGAGGGCAGGGCTTGGGTCCTATAATTCACCCCTCCACTTT. The chain has TRBV2 and TRBJ1-6, with D perhaps matching TRBD1 (5 bases). Trimming left V 2 bases short and J 1 base short, with 18 bases between. The CDR3 loop spans 19 amino acids. In germline, CDR1 is SNHLY, CDR2 FYNNEI.

This clonotype has a handful of counts. The CDR3 DNA is TGTGCCAGCAGTCCTTTGGGGGGTTCAGCCTACGAGCAGTACTTC. Amino acid sequence: CASSPLGGSAYEQYF. The genes are TRBV27 and TRBJ2-7; perhaps TRBD2 as D (6 bases). CDR1 is MNHEY and CDR2 is SMNVEV in the germline V gene (reference sequence). Trimming took off 5 bases at V and 2 bases at J, with 16 bases between the two ends. CDR3 length: 15 amino acids.

This chain uses TRBV27 with TRBJ2-3; D remains ambiguous. This CDR3 comprises 16 residues. V was pared by 3 bases and J by 1 base, with 14 bases between. Germline V gene lookup returns CDR1 MNHEY and CDR2 SMNVEV (reference sequence). The CDR3 region is CASSFMKREGTDTQYF. CDR3 coding DNA: TGTGCCAGCAGTTTCATGAAACGTGAGGGCACAGATACGCAGTATTTT.

V gene TRBV9 combines with J gene TRBJ1-1; D might be TRBD1 (6 bases). Germline V CDR1 and CDR2: SGDLS, YYNGEE. V was trimmed by 0 bases and J by 14 bases, leaving 20 bases between them. The CDR3 has 14 amino acids. CDR3: CASSVVGQGRPLFF. The CDR3 DNA reads TGTGCCAGCAGCGTAGTGGGGCAGGGGCGCCCGCTCTTCTTT.

The sample holds many counts of this clonotype. V is TRBV7-9 and J is TRBJ2-5, with TRBD2 matching 9 bases. Germline V CDR1 and CDR2: SEHNR, FQNEAQ (reference sequence). This CDR3 has 16 amino acids. Trimming removed 2 bases from V and 5 bases from J; junction bases left unmatched: 9. The CDR3 loop reads CASSLLREGRGETQYF. The CDR3 DNA reads TGTGCCAGCAGCTTATTGCGGGAGGGCCGGGGGGAGACCCAGTACTTC.

As DNA, the CDR3 is TGCAGTGCTAGGCTGACAGGGGCTAGATTGTACCAAGAGACCCAGTACTTC. Encoded protein: CSARLTGARLYQETQYF. The chain recombines TRBV20-1 with TRBJ2-5; 8 bases line up with TRBD1. Per germline, CDR1 DFQATT and CDR2 SNEGSKA (reference sequence). This CDR3 is built from 17 residues. The junction had 12 bases not matched to a gene; V was cut back by 3 bases and J by 0 bases.

Concerning this clonotype itself: A much larger clone sits a single nucleotide away, making a read error possible. The V and J genes are TRBV7-9 and TRBJ2-5; 9 bases match TRBD1. The germline V gene encodes CDR1 SEHNR and CDR2 FQNEAQ (reference sequence). The CDR3 runs to 16 residues. The CDR3 coding sequence is TGTGCCAGCAGCCCACTCCGGGACAGGGACGAAGAGACCAAGTACTTC. It is translated as CASSPLRDRDEETKYF.

This clonotype was observed many times. The chain carries TRBV7-9 and TRBJ2-1; D may be TRBD2 (5 bases). V dropped 5 bases and J dropped 7 bases, with 24 bases sitting between them. This CDR3 has 17 residues. Germline V lookup: CDR1 SEHNR, CDR2 FQNEAQ (reference sequence). The CDR3 loop reads CASSTLIGPLGRNEQFF. The CDR3 nucleotides are TGTGCCAGCAGCACGTTAATCGGCCCCCTGGGGAGAAATGAGCAGTTCTTC.

This clonotype has ten or more counts. V gene TRBV7-6 combines with J gene TRBJ2-7, with D possibly matching TRBD1 (6 bases). In germline, CDR1 is SGHVS, CDR2 FNYEAQ. The germline V and J ends were trimmed by 5 bases and 3 bases, with 17 bases remaining between them. The CDR3 is 15 residues long. The CDR3 bases are TGTGCCAGCAGCCTACGGACCGGGACAAGCTACGAGCAGTACTTC. Protein sequence: CASSLRTGTSYEQYF.

V is TRBV27 and J is TRBJ1-2; TRBD1 matches at 7 bases. CDR3 size: 13 residues. Germline V lookup: CDR1 MNHEY, CDR2 SMNVEV (reference sequence). J was trimmed by 5 bases and V by 4 bases; bases with no gene match: 4. The CDR3 here is CASSSHRGYGYTF. CDR3 in DNA: TGTGCCAGCAGTTCCCACAGGGGTTATGGCTACACCTTC.

Ten or more counts support this clonotype. The chain carries TRBV27 and TRBJ1-2; no definite D call. The V gene's germline CDR1 is MNHEY and CDR2 SMNVEV (reference sequence). This CDR3 is built from 15 residues. V shed 2 bases and J shed 13 bases, with 23 bases lying between them. In DNA, the CDR3 is TGTGCCAGCAGTTTAACTATCCGGCAGGAGGATGTGCCCACCTTC. This codes for CASSLTIRQEDVPTF.

The J gene is TRBJ2-7, the V gene TRBV3-1, with 8 bases aligning to TRBD2. Per germline, CDR1 LGHDT and CDR2 YNNKEL (reference sequence). Unmatched junction bases numbered 9, after V lost 0 bases and J lost 2 bases. This CDR3 contains 17 residues. CDR3 loop: CASSQDLDRAGAYEQYF. In DNA, the CDR3 is TGTGCCAGCAGCCAAGATTTGGACAGAGCGGGAGCCTACGAGCAGTACTTC.

There are a few counts of this clonotype. The chain recombines TRBV11-3 with TRBJ2-5; 10 bases align to TRBD1. Trimming cost V 1 base and J 2 bases; bases outside gene matches: 4. CDR1 is SGHNT, CDR2 YENEEA, per germline. The CDR3 has 16 residues. The CDR3 here is CASSLGGTGEQETQYF. CDR3 sequence (DNA): TGTGCCAGCAGCTTAGGTGGGACAGGGGAACAAGAGACCCAGTACTTC.

This clonotype was observed at least ten times. The chain uses TRBV6-1 and TRBJ2-1; D call uncertain. CDR1 and CDR2 from the germline V gene are MNHNS and SASEGT. V lost 7 bases to trimming and J lost 6 bases, with 7 bases between them. The CDR3 spans 11 residues. CDR3 DNA: TGTGCCAGCAATTTTCTCAATGAGCAGTTCTTC. It yields the protein CASNFLNEQFF.

This clonotype was picked up many times. The chain is built from TRBV7-2 and TRBJ1-4; 8 bases match TRBD1. V shed 1 base and J 4 bases; nucleotides not matched to a gene: 2. Germline V CDR1 and CDR2: SGHTA, FQGNSA. The length of the CDR3 is 15 residues. The CDR3 nucleotides are TGTGCCAGCAGCTTAGGGGACAGGCTTAATGAAAAACTGTTTTTT. Translated: CASSLGDRLNEKLFF.

This chain links TRBV7-9 with TRBJ2-7; either TRBD1 or TRBD2 may fit D (5 bases each). Trimming stripped 6 bases from V and 3 bases from J, with 12 bases between. The CDR3 consists of 13 residues. CDR1 and CDR2 (germline): SEHNR, FQNEAQ (reference sequence). DNA of the CDR3: TGTGCCAGCAGATTGGGGGAAGTCTACGAGCAGTACTTC. Translation gives CASRLGEVYEQYF. Full variable domain (remainder filled in from reference TRBV7-9 and TRBJ2-7): DTGVSQNPRHKITKRGQNVTFRCDPISEHNRLYWYRQTLGQGPEFLTYFQNEAQLEKSRLLSDRFSAERPKGSFSTLEIQRTEQGDSAMYLCASRLGEVYEQYFGPGTRLTVT.

This clonotype was detected ten times or more. The chain is built from TRBV12-5 and TRBJ1-1, with 8 bases aligning to TRBD1. CDR3 size: 13 residues. CDR1 and CDR2 from the germline V gene are LGHNT and FRNRAP. V trimming: 7 bases; J trimming: 5 bases; junction bases outside the gene matches: 6. CDR3: CASAWTGNTEAFF. The CDR3 nucleotides read TGTGCTAGTGCCTGGACAGGGAATACTGAAGCTTTCTTT.

A note on this clonotype: No conserved phenylalanine or tryptophan is present at the end of the CDR3, so a read error is the likely explanation. J is TRBJ1-2 and V is TRBV14; D is perhaps TRBD1 (5 bases). V was pared by 4 bases and J by 6 bases, with 21 bases between. The germline gives CDR1 SGHDN, CDR2 FVKESK. The CDR3 sequence is 16 residues long. Here the CDR3 DNA reads TGTGCCAGCAGCCCGGGGCCGGACCGCCCCTTGCATGGCTACACCTTA. It codes for CASSPGPDRPLHGYTL.

This clonotype was seen a few times. V and J are TRBV5-4 and TRBJ2-1; 7 nucleotides line up with TRBD1. The ends lost 6 bases at V and 6 bases at J; junction bases unmatched: 12. Germline V lookup: CDR1 SGHNT, CDR2 YYREEE (reference sequence). This CDR3 spans 15 amino acids. The CDR3 protein is CASILVGGAGNEQFF. DNA for the CDR3: TGTGCCAGCATACTGGTAGGGGGCGCAGGCAATGAGCAGTTCTTC.

The chain employs TRBV14 and TRBJ2-7; 9 bases match TRBD1. J gave up 5 bases and V 2 bases, and 4 bases lay outside the gene matches. Germline V CDR1 and CDR2: SGHDN, FVKESK. The CDR3 covers 14 residues. The CDR3 region has the DNA TGTGCCAGCAGCCAACCAGGACAGGGGAACGAGCAGTACTTC. It encodes CASSQPGQGNEQYF.

This clonotype was recorded at least ten times. The chain joins TRBV27 to TRBJ2-5; no clear D. V lost 6 bases to trimming and J lost 0 bases, with 8 bases between them. Germline V gene sequence: CDR1 MNHEY, CDR2 SMNVEV (reference sequence). The CDR3 loop spans 13 amino acids. CDR3 in DNA: TGTGCCAGCAGCTCGGGTCACCAAGAGACCCAGTACTTC. Translation: CASSSGHQETQYF.

This chain joins TRBV25-1 and TRBJ1-4; unclear D gene. CDR1 and CDR2 (germline): MGHDK, SYGVNS. The CDR3 is 13 amino acids. V was pared by 0 bases and J by 7 bases, with 6 bases between. The CDR3 DNA follows: TGTGCCAGCAGTGAATATATGAGTGAAAAACTGTTTTTT. It specifies CASSEYMSEKLFF.